This record looks at one TCR beta chain sequence and its context. Profiling relied on immunoSEQ multiplex PCR, and the TCRdb table lists in-frame clones only, not all of them. The data contain approximately 1,300 clones, about 65% of them singletons. The treatment was: randomized to nivolumab then ipilimumab (arm A) or the reverse (arm B). This sample stems from a study of sequential checkpoint blockade in melanoma. Study summary: Patients were randomized 1:1 to nivolumab-then-ipilimumab or ipilimumab-then-nivolumab first-line.

The sequence came from a human donor with melanoma. The source material was CD8+ T cells sorted from blood (inferred from file names), sampled from a patient given nivolumab and ipilimumab in sequence.

The CDR3 loop is CASRKDRKEYSNQPQHF. For the CDR3, the DNA is TGTGCCAGCAGGAAGGACAGGAAGGAGTATAGCAATCAGCCCCAGCATTTT. The rearrangement uses TRBV2 and TRBJ1-5, with TRBD1 identical over 7 bases. Germline trimming cut 6 bases from V and 0 bases from J; bases unmatched to any gene: 11. Germline CDR1 and CDR2: SNHLY and FYNNEI. This CDR3 is 17 amino acids long.